Shown below are 21 T cell receptor beta chains from a single sample sequenced in a study of read filtering for tumor transcriptome and immune sequencing. The library was built from roughly 400 ng RNA with molecular barcoded adaptors for alpha/delta and beta/gamma chains. TCRdb analysed the reads with MiXCR anew, one entry per CDR3 protein. The sample has about 38,000 distinct CDR3 sequences; roughly an eighth are singletons. The sample was a population of CD138-negative cells sorted from bone marrow. The receptors were gathered from a donor at least 40 years old with multiple myeloma.

This clonotype was seen many times. The V and J genes are TRBV29-1 and TRBJ1-1, with D uncertain. Germline CDR1 SQVTM, CDR2 ANQGSEA. The CDR3 is 12 residues long. Between the trimmed V and J ends, which lost 4 bases and 0 bases, there was a span of 6 bases. The CDR3: CSVVRMNTEAFF. The CDR3 DNA reads as TGCAGCGTTGTGAGGATGAACACTGAAGCTTTCTTT.

This clonotype was counted ten times or more. This chain joins TRBV6-6 and TRBJ2-3; 16 bases align to TRBD2. CDR1 is MNHNY and CDR2 is SVGAGI in the germline V gene (reference sequence). The J segment lost 1 base and the V segment lost 6 bases, leaving 7 bases of the junction unmatched. The CDR3 is 18 residues long. DNA of the CDR3: TGTGCCAGCAGCCCGGGACTAGCGGGAGGGTTTGGCACAGATACGCAGTATTTT. Its translation: CASSPGLAGGFGTDTQYF.

This clonotype was found many times. The J gene is TRBJ2-1, the V gene TRBV20-1; D not resolved. Germline CDR1 DFQATT, CDR2 SNEGSKA (reference sequence). This CDR3 contains 10 residues. V was shortened by 4 bases and J by 9 bases, with 7 bases between the two germline ends. The CDR3 here is CSAKMGEQFF. CDR3 DNA sequence: TGCAGTGCTAAAATGGGTGAGCAGTTCTTC.

This clonotype has just a few counts. This sequence may be a read error, since a much larger clone differs from it by one base. The chain recombines TRBV20-1 with TRBJ2-5; the D gene is possibly TRBD1 (7 bases). The germline CDR1 and CDR2 sequences are DFQATT and SNEGSKA (reference sequence). This CDR3 spans 13 amino acids. The CDR3 coding sequence is TGCAGAACCGTTCGAGGGGGCGGGGAGACCCAGTGCTTC. This gives the protein CRTVRGGGETQCF.

A word on this clonotype: A much larger clone differs from this one at a single base, so this may be a read error. This rearrangement joins TRBV11-2 to TRBJ2-6, with TRBD1 as a possible D gene (6 bases). The CDR3 sequence is 16 residues long. Germline V gives CDR1 SGHAT, CDR2 FQNNGV. The CDR3 sequence is CASTLQGFSGANVLAF. Here the CDR3 DNA reads TGTGCCAGCACTTTACAGGGTTTCTCTGGGGCCAACGTCCTGGCTTTC.

This clonotype was recorded many times. The V gene is TRBV7-8, the J gene TRBJ2-1, with TRBD1 identical over 9 bases. The junction had 9 bases not matched to a gene; V was cut back by 5 bases and J by 4 bases. Germline V gene data show CDR1 as SGHVS and CDR2 as FQNEAQ. The CDR3 is made up of 16 amino acids. The CDR3 bases are TGTGCCAGCAGCCGGTCGGTGGGACAGGGATACAATGAGCAGTTCTTC. Protein: CASSRSVGQGYNEQFF.

Note on this clonotype: The junction and the germline gene differ at one end; a read error may be behind it. The J gene is TRBJ1-5, the V gene TRBV28, with D possibly TRBD1 on 5 matching bases. This CDR3 region has 16 residues. Germline V lookup: CDR1 MDHEN, CDR2 SYDVKM. The DNA for the CDR3 is TGTGCCAGCACCCGAGGGGAAGCCCGATGCAATCAGTCCCAGCATTTT. Protein sequence: CASTRGEARCNQSQHF.

This clonotype has ten or more counts. The chain carries TRBV7-2 and TRBJ2-2, with D hard to call. V was shortened by 1 base and J by 0 bases, with 6 bases between the two germline ends. The CDR3 runs to 15 residues. Germline lookup yields CDR1 SGHTA and CDR2 FQGNSA. The CDR3 here is CASSLVYANTGELFF. CDR3 nucleotides: TGTGCCAGCAGCTTAGTCTACGCGAACACCGGGGAGCTGTTTTTT.

This clonotype was observed many times. The rearrangement links TRBV28 to TRBJ2-2, with D maybe TRBD2 (5 bases). Trimming pared 6 bases from V and 6 bases from J, leaving 14 bases between. The length of the CDR3 is 14 residues. The germline V gene encodes CDR1 MDHEN and CDR2 SYDVKM. DNA of the CDR3: TGTGCCAGCAGGACCCCCGGACTTCCCGGGGAGCTGTTTTTT. This translates into CASRTPGLPGELFF.

This clonotype was seen many times. This chain uses TRBV20-1 with TRBJ2-5; TRBD2 aligns across 10 bases. The CDR3 consists of 13 residues. The V gene's germline CDR1 is DFQATT and CDR2 SNEGSKA (reference sequence). V was clipped by 8 bases and J by 5 bases; unmatched bases: 8. The CDR3 DNA reads TGCAGTCCGCGGACTAGCGGATCCGAGACCCAGTACTTC. It is translated as CSPRTSGSETQYF.

Turning to this clonotype: A far larger clone differs by one base, so this is likely a read error. The chain is built from TRBV10-3 and TRBJ2-1; D perhaps matches TRBD2 (5 bases). Trimming took off 3 bases at V and 10 bases at J, with 10 bases between the two ends. The CDR3 runs to 12 residues. Germline assignment: CDR1 ENHRY and CDR2 SYGVKD. The CDR3 DNA sequence: TGTGCCATCAGTGATCATGACTACGAGCAGTTCTTC. Its translation: CAISDHDYEQFF.

This clonotype was seen repeatedly, ten times or more. This sequence joins TRBV30 and TRBJ1-2, with 8 bases that match TRBD1. V was clipped by 5 bases and J by 4 bases; unmatched bases: 3. CDR1 is GTSNPN and CDR2 is SVGIG in the germline V gene (reference sequence). The CDR3 is 12 amino acids. CDR3 bases: TGTGCCTGGGACAGGGGTATCTATGGCTACACCTTC. Translated, it gives CAWDRGIYGYTF.

The genes are TRBV9 and TRBJ2-4; 7 nucleotides line up with TRBD1. The CDR3 has 16 amino acids. Germline assignment: CDR1 SGDLS and CDR2 YYNGEE. Germline trimming cut 0 bases from V and 1 base from J; bases unmatched to any gene: 4. The CDR3 region has the DNA TGTGCCAGCAGCGTAGAAGGGACAGTGGCCAAAAACATTCAGTACTTC. It is translated as CASSVEGTVAKNIQYF.

In this sample, this clonotype turned up many times. V and J are TRBV5-1 and TRBJ2-1; 8 bases line up with TRBD2. The CDR3 is 15 amino acids. Per germline, CDR1 SGHRS and CDR2 YFSETQ. V trimming: 4 bases; J trimming: 3 bases; junction bases outside the gene matches: 6. The CDR3 nucleotides read TGCGCCAGCAGCAGAACTAGCGGAGACTACAATGAGCAGTTCTTC. As protein: CASSRTSGDYNEQFF. The full variable domain, in which reference TRBV5-1 and TRBJ2-1 provide the parts outside the CDR3, is KAGVTQTPRYLIKTRGQQVTLSCSPISGHRSVSWYQQTPGQGLQFLFEYFSETQRNKGNFPGRFSGRQFSNSRSEMNVSTLELGDSALYLCASSRTSGDYNEQFFGPGTRLTVL.

This clonotype was counted many times. This chain connects TRBV12-3 or TRBV12-4 to TRBJ2-1, with a possible D match to TRBD2 (6 bases). The CDR3 extends over 12 amino acids. Trimming took 4 bases from V and 7 from J, leaving 8 bases between them. The CDR3: CASSWRGNEQFF. The CDR3 bases are TGTGCCAGCAGTTGGCGGGGAAATGAGCAGTTCTTC.

In its sample, this clonotype was seen many times. The chain carries TRBV20-1 and TRBJ2-3; 14 bases are shared with TRBD2. V was pared by 5 bases and J by 7 bases, with 5 bases of the junction left unmatched. CDR1 is DFQATT, CDR2 SNEGSKA, per germline (reference sequence). The length of the CDR3 is 14 residues. CDR3 in amino acids: CSARTSGRSYTQYF. CDR3 nucleotides: TGCAGTGCTCGGACTAGCGGGAGGTCATATACGCAGTATTTT.

On this clonotype itself: A much larger clone differs from this one at a single base, so this may be a read error. The CDR3 DNA is TGTGCCAGCAGCTCGGGACGGGGCCGCCTGGAAAAACTGTTTTTT. Protein: CASSSGRGRLEKLFF. The J gene is TRBJ1-4, the V gene TRBV7-9, with D perhaps matching TRBD1 (5 bases). V gave up 4 bases and J gave up 8 bases, with 17 bases separating them. The CDR3 length is 15 residues. Per germline, CDR1 SEHNR and CDR2 FQNEAQ (reference sequence).

This clonotype has a handful of counts. The chain uses TRBV28 and TRBJ2-2; unclear D gene. V lost 6 bases and J 5 bases, leaving 10 bases between the germline ends. The CDR3 sequence is 13 residues long. CDR1 and CDR2 (germline): MDHEN, SYDVKM. This chain's CDR3 is CASRHTKTGELFF. In nucleotides, the CDR3 is TGTGCCAGCAGACACACTAAAACCGGGGAGCTGTTTTTT.

Ten or more counts support this clonotype. A read error may produce the germline difference seen at one junction end. The V gene is TRBV6-1, the J gene TRBJ2-5, with D unclear. The CDR3 has 10 amino acids. Germline values: CDR1 MNHNS, CDR2 SASEGT. CDR3 in DNA: TGTGCCAGCAGACCCCCGACTTCAGACTTC. Translating gives CASRPPTSDF.

The table lists this clonotype with many counts. For the CDR3, the DNA is TGCGCCAGCAGCTTGTTGGGGGTAGGGAACCAAGAGACCCAGTACTTC. It yields the protein CASSLLGVGNQETQYF. The chain carries TRBV5-1 and TRBJ2-5, with D perhaps being TRBD1 or TRBD2 (5 bases each). The V gene lost 1 base and the J gene lost 0 bases, with 13 bases spanning the gap. In germline, CDR1 is SGHRS, CDR2 YFSETQ. The CDR3 has 16 amino acids.

This clonotype is medium-sized in the sample. This chain connects TRBV7-3 to TRBJ2-7, with 9 bases fitting TRBD1. CDR1 is SGHTA and CDR2 is FQGTGA in the germline V gene. V lost 2 bases to trimming and J lost 3 bases; unmatched junction nucleotides: 8. The CDR3 runs 16 residues. The CDR3 nucleotides are TGTGCCAGCAGCTTAGATCCCCCGGGACAGGGCTACGAGCAGTACTTC. Amino acids: CASSLDPPGQGYEQYF.